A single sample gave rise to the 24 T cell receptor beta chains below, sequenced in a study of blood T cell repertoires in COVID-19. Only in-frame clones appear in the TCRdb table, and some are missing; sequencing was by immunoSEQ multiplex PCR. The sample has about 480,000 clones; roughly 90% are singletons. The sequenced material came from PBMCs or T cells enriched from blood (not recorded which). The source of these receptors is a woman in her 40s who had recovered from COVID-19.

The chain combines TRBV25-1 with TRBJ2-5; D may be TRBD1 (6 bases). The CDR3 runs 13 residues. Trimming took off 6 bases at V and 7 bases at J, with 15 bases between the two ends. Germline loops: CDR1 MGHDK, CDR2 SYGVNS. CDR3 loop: CASSQQGLGTQYF. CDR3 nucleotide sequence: TGTGCCAGCAGCCAACAGGGTTTAGGGACCCAGTACTTC.

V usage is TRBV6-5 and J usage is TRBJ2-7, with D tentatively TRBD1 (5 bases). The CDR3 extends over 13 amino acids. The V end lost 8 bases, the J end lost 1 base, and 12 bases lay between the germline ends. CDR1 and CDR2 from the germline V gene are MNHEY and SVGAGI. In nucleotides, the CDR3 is TGTGCCAGCTTCACAGGCCTATCCTACGAGCAGTACTTC. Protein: CASFTGLSYEQYF.

CDR3 DNA sequence: TGCGCCAGCAGCCAAGATGCAGCGGGTAGCTACGAGCAGTACTTC. Translated, it gives CASSQDAAGSYEQYF. The chain is built from TRBV4-3 and TRBJ2-7, with D perhaps TRBD2 (6 bases). CDR1 LGHNA and CDR2 YSLEER come from the germline V gene. CDR3 length: 15 amino acids. Deletions cut 0 bases from V and 3 bases from J, with 12 bases between.

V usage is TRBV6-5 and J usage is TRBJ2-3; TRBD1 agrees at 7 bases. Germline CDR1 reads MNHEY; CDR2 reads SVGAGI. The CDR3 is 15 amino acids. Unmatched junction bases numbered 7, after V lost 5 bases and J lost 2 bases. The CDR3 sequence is CASSKQGWITDTQYF. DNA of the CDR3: TGTGCCAGCAGTAAACAGGGGTGGATCACAGATACGCAGTATTTT.

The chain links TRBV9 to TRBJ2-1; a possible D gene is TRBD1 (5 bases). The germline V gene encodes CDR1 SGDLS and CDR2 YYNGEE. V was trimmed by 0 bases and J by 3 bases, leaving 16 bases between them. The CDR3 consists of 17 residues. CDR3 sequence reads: CASSVEVRTSLYNEQFF. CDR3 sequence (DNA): TGTGCCAGCAGCGTAGAGGTTAGGACATCCCTCTACAATGAGCAGTTCTTC.

The CDR3 bases are TGTGCCAGCAGCCTCCGACAGACCAACACTGAAGCTTTCTTT. It codes for CASSLRQTNTEAFF. The chain is built from TRBV11-3 and TRBJ1-1; TRBD1 is a possible D gene (5 bases). Germline lookup yields CDR1 SGHNT and CDR2 YENEEA. V lost 5 bases, J lost 2 bases, and 12 bases lay in between. The CDR3 has 14 residues.

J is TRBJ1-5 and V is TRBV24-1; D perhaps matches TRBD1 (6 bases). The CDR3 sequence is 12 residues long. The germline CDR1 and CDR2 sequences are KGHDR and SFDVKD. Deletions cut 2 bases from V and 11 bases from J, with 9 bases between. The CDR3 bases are TGTGCCACCAGTGATTCAGGGGTGACCCAGCATTTT. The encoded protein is CATSDSGVTQHF.

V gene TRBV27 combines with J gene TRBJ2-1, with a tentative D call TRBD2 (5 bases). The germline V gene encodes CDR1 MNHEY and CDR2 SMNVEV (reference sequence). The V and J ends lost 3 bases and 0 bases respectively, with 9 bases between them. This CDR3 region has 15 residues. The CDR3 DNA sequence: TGTGCCAGCAGTTTCGTGGGAGACTCCTACAATGAGCAGTTCTTC. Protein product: CASSFVGDSYNEQFF.

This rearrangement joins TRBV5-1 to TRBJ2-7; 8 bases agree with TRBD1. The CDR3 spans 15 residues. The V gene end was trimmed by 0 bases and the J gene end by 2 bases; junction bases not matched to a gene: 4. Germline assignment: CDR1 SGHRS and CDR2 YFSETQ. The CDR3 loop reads CASSLVTGVTYEQYF. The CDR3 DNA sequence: TGCGCCAGCAGCTTGGTGACAGGGGTAACCTACGAGCAGTACTTC. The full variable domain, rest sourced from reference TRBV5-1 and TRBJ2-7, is KAGVTQTPRYLIKTRGQQVTLSCSPISGHRSVSWYQQTPGQGLQFLFEYFSETQRNKGNFPGRFSGRQFSNSRSEMNVSTLELGDSALYLCASSLVTGVTYEQYFGPGTRLTVT.

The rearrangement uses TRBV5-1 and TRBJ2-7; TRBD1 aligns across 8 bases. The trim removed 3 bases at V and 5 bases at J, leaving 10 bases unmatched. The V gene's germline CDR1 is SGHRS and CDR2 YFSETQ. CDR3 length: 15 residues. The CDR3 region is CASSSIQGALDEQYF. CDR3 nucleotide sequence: TGCGCCAGCAGCTCCATTCAGGGGGCTTTGGACGAGCAGTACTTC. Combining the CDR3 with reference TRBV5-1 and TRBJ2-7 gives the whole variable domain KAGVTQTPRYLIKTRGQQVTLSCSPISGHRSVSWYQQTPGQGLQFLFEYFSETQRNKGNFPGRFSGRQFSNSRSEMNVSTLELGDSALYLCASSSIQGALDEQYFGPGTRLTVT.

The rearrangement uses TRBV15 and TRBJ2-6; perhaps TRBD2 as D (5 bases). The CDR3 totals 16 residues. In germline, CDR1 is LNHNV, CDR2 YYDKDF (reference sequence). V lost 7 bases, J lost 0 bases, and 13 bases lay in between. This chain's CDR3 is CATMKGVFSGANVLTF. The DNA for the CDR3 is TGTGCCACCATGAAGGGAGTCTTCTCTGGGGCCAACGTCCTGACTTTC.

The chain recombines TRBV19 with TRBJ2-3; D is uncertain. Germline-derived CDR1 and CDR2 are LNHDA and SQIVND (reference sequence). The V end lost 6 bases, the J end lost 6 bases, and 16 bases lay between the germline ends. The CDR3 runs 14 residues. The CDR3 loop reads CASSPPNPRDTQYF. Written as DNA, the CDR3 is TGTGCCAGTAGCCCCCCAAACCCGCGGGATACGCAGTATTTT.

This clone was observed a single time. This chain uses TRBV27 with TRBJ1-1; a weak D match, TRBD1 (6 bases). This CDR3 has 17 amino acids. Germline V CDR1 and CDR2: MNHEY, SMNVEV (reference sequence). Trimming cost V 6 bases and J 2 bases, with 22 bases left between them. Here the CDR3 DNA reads TGTGCCAGCAGCCGCCCCAGCTCCGGGACACCAAACACTGAAGCTTTCTTT. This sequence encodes CASSRPSSGTPNTEAFF.

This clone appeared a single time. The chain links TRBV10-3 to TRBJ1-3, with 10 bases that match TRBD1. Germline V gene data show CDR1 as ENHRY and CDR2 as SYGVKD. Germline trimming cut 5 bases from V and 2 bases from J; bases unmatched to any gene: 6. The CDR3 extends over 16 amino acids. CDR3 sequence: CAISSSTGGTGNTIYF. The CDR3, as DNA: TGTGCCATCAGTAGTTCGACAGGGGGCACTGGAAACACCATATATTTT.

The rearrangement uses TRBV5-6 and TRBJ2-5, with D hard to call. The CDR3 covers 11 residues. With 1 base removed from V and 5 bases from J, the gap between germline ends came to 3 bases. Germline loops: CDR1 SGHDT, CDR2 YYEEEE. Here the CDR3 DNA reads TGTGCCAGCAGCTTGTCGGAGACCCAGTACTTC. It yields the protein CASSLSETQYF.

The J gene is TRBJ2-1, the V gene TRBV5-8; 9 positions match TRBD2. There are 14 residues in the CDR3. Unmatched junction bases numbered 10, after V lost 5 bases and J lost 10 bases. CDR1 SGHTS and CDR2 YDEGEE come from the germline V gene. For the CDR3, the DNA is TGTGCCAGCAGACCGGGACTAGCAGCGGGGGAGCAGTTCTTC. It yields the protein CASRPGLAAGEQFF.

CDR3 region: CASSLDTASYGYTF. CDR3 nucleotide sequence: TGTGCCAGCAGCTTAGACACGGCGAGCTATGGCTACACCTTC. The J gene is TRBJ1-2, the V gene TRBV6-2 or TRBV6-3; D ambiguous. V was cut by 6 bases and J by 4 bases, with 15 bases left in between. This CDR3 is built from 14 residues. The germline V gene has CDR1 MNHEY and CDR2 SVGEGT.

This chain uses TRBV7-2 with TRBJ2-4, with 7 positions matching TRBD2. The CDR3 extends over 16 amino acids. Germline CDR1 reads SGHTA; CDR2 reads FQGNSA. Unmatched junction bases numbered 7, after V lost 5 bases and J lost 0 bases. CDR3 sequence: CASSQSSGLAKNIQYF. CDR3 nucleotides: TGTGCCAGCAGCCAATCTAGCGGTTTAGCCAAAAACATTCAGTACTTC.

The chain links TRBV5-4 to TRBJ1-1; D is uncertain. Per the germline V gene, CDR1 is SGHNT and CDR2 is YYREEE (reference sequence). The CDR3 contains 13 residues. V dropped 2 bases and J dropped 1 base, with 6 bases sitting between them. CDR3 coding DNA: TGTGCCAGCAGCTTTGAGAAGAACACTGAAGCTTTCTTT. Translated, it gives CASSFEKNTEAFF.

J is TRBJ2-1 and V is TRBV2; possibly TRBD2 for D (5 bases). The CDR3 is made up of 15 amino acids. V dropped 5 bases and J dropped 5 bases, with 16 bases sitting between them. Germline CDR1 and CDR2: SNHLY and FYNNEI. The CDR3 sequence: CASSSDYRGDNEQFF. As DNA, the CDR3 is TGTGCCAGCAGTTCCGACTACCGAGGAGACAATGAGCAGTTCTTC.

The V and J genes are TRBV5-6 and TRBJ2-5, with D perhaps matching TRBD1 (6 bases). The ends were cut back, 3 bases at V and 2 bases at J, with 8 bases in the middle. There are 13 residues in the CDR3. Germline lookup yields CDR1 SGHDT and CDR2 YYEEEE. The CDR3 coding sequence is TGTGCCAGCAGCTGGACAGATCAAGAGACCCAGTACTTC. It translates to CASSWTDQETQYF. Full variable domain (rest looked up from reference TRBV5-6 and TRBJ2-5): DAGVTQSPTHLIKTRGQQVTLRCSPKSGHDTVSWYQQALGQGPQFIFQYYEEEERQRGNFPDRFSGHQFPNYSSELNVNALLLGDSALYLCASSWTDQETQYFGPGTRLLVL.

The CDR3 DNA sequence: TGTGCCAGCAGCTTCCCGGGAGCCATTCAGTACTTC. Protein product: CASSFPGAIQYF. The chain joins TRBV5-6 to TRBJ2-4, with a weak D call TRBD2 (6 bases). Trimming shortened V by 2 bases and J by 9 bases, and 9 bases separated the two germline ends. The CDR3 is made up of 12 amino acids. In germline, CDR1 is SGHDT, CDR2 YYEEEE.

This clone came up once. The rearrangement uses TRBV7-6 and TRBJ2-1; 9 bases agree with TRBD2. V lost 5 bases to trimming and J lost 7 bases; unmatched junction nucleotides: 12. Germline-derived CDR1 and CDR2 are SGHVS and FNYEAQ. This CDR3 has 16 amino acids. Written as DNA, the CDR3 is TGTGCCAGCAGCCAGCGGGGCGGGAGGGCCGATAATGAGCAGTTCTTC. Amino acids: CASSQRGGRADNEQFF.

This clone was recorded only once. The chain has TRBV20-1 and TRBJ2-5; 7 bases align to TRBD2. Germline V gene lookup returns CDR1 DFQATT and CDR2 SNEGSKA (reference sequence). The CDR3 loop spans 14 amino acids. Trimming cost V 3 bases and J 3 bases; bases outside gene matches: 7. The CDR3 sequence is CSASLRGGEETQYF. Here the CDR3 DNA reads TGCAGTGCTAGTTTACGCGGGGGTGAAGAGACCCAGTACTTC.